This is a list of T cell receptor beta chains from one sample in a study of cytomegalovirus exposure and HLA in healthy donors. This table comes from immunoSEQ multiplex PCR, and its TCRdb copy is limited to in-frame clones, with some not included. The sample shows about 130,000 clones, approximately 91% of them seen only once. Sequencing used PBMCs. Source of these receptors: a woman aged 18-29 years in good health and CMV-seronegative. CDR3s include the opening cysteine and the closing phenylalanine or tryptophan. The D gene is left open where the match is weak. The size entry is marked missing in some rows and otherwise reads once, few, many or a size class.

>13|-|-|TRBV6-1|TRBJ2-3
TGTGCCAGCGCGGAGGGGGCTACAGATACGCAGTATTTT
CASAEGATDTQYF
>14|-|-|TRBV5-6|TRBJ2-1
TGTGCCAGCAGCTCCGTCACGACTAGAAATGAGCAGTTCTTC
CASSSVTTRNEQFF
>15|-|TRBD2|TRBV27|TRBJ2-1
TGTGCCAGCAGTCAAGCGGGAGGGTCTTGGAATGAGCAGTTCTTC
CASSQAGGSWNEQFF
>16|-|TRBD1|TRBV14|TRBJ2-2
TGTGCCAGCAGCCGAACAGGGGGCTCGGTCACCGGGGAGCTGTTTTTT
CASSRTGGSVTGELFF
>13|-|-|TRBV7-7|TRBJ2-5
TGTGCTAGCAGCTTAGGTGCAGAAGAGACCCAGTACTTC
CASSLGAEETQYF
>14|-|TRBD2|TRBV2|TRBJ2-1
TGTGCCAGCAGAGGACTAGCGAAATACAATGAGCAGTTCTTC
CASRGLAKYNEQFF
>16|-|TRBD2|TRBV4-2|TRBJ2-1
TGTGCCAGCAGCCAAGAGAACGGGAGGACCTACAATGAGCAGTTCTTC
CASSQENGRTYNEQFF
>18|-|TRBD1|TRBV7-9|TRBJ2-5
TGTGCCAGCAGGCCGAAGGCATACAGGGGGGTTGGCCAAGAGACCCAGTACTTC
CASRPKAYRGVGQETQYF
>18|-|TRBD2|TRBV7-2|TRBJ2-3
TGTGCCAGCAGCTTTTGGACTAGCGGGAGAGGGGGCACAGATACGCAGTATTTT
CASSFWTSGRGGTDTQYF
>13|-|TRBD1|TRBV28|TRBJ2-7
TGTGCCAGCAGTTTACAGGGGGCGTGGGAGCAGTACTTC
CASSLQGAWEQYF
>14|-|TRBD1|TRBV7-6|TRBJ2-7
TGTGCCAGCAGCCGCGGCAGGGGGCTAGACGAGCAGTACTTC
CASSRGRGLDEQYF
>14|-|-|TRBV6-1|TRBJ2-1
TGTGCCAGCCTGGAACAGGGAGATTACAATGAGCAGTTCTTC
CASLEQGDYNEQFF
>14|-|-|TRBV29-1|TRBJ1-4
TGCAGCGGGCGGTGGGCAGGGCCTAATGAAAAACTGTTTTTT
CSGRWAGPNEKLFF
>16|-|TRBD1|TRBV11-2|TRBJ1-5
TGTGCCAGCAGCCCCGGGACAGCTTATAGCAATCAGCCCCAGCATTTT
CASSPGTAYSNQPQHF
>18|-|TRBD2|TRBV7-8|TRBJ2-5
TGTGCCAGCAGCCCTATCCGGACTAGCGGGAGGTACCAAGAGACCCAGTACTTC
CASSPIRTSGRYQETQYF
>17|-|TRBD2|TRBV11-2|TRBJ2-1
TGTGCCAGCAGCTCGCCTCAAACTAGCGGGAGTACGAATGAGCAGTTCTTC
CASSSPQTSGSTNEQFF
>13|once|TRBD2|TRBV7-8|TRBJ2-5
TGTGCCAGCAGCCGACTAGCGGGAGAGACCCAGTACTTC
CASSRLAGETQYF
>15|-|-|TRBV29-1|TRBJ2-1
TGCAGCGCCGATCCGGGGGTTATTTCCTACAATGAGCAGTTCTTC
CSADPGVISYNEQFF
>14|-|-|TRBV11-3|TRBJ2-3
TGTGCCAGCAGCATGAGCCCTAGCACAGATACGCAGTATTTT
CASSMSPSTDTQYF
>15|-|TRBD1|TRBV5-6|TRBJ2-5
TGTGCCAGCAGCTCGGGACAGGGAGTAGGAAAGACCCAGTACTTC
CASSSGQGVGKTQYF
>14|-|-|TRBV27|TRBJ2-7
TGTGCCAGCAGTTTAGGAGGGGGCGACTACGAGCAGTACTTC
CASSLGGGDYEQYF
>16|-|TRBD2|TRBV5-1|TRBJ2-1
TGCGCCAGCAGCTTGCTAGCGGGAGCCCCCGGGAATGAGCAGTTCTTC
CASSLLAGAPGNEQFF
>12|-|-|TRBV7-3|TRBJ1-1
TGTGCCAGCAGCTTAGGGCAGGGAGAAGCTTTCTTT
CASSLGQGEAFF
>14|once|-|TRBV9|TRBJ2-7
TGTGCCAGCAGCGTAGGGGACAACTCCTACGAGCAGTACTTC
CASSVGDNSYEQYF
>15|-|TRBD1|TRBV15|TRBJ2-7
TGTGCCACCAGCAGAGAACGGACAGGACTCTACGAGCAGTACTTC
CATSRERTGLYEQYF
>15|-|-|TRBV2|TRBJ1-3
TGTGCCAGCAGTGTTTTAGGGGAAACTGGAAACACCATATATTTT
CASSVLGETGNTIYF
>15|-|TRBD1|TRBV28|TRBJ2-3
TGTGCCAGCAGCCTCAACAGGGGGGTCACAGATACGCAGTATTTT
CASSLNRGVTDTQYF